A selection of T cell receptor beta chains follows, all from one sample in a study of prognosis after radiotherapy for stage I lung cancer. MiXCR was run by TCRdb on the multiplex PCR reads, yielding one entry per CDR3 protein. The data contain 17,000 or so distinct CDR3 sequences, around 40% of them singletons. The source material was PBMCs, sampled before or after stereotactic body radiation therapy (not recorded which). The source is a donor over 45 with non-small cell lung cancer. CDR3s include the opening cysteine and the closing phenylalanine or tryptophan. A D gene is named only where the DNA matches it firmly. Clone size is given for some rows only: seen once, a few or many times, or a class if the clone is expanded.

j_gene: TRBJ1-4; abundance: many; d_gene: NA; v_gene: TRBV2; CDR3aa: CASSKSQDTTNEKLFF; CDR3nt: TGTGCCAGCAGTAAGTCCCAGGACACAACTAATGAAAAACTGTTTTTT
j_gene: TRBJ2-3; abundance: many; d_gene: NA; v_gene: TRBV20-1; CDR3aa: CSVNGPSTDTQYF; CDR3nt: TGCAGTGTTAACGGGCCAAGCACAGATACGCAGTATTTT
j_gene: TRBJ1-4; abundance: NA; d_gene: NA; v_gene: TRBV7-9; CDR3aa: CVISLVGTNEKLFF; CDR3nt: TGTGTCATCAGCCTCGTTGGTACTAATGAAAAACTGTTTTTT
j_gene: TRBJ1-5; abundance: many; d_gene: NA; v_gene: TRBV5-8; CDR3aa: CASSLGGYQPQHF; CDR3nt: TGTGCCAGCAGCTTGGGAGGATATCAGCCCCAGCATTTT
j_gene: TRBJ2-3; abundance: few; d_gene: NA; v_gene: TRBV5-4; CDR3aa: CASSRVSGAFTDTQYF; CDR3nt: TGTGCCAGCAGCCGGGTATCGGGGGCCTTCACAGATACGCAGTATTTT
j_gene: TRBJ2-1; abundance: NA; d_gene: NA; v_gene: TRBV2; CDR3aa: CASSVAAPGEQFF; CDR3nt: TGTGCCAGCAGTGTTGCGGCCCCCGGGGAGCAGTTCTTC
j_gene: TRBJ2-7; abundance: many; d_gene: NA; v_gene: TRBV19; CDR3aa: CASSISSGNYEQYF; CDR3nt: TGTGCCAGTAGTATTAGTTCCGGAAACTACGAGCAGTACTTC
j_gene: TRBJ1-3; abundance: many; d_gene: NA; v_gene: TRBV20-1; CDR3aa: CSARWGNTIYF; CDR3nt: TGCAGTGCGCGGTGGGGAAACACCATATATTTT
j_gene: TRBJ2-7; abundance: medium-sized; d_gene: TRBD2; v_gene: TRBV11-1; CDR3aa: CASSLSGGRSEQYF; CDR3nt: TGTGCCAGCAGCTTATCGGGAGGTCGTAGCGAGCAGTACTTC
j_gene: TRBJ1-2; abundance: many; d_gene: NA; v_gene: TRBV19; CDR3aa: CASSIVLQGYGYTF; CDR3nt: TGTGCCAGTAGTATAGTATTGCAGGGGTATGGCTACACCTTC
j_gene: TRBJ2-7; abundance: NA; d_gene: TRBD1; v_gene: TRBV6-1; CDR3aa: CAISAPPVQGAGGEQYF; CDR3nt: TGTGCCATCAGTGCCCCGCCGGTACAGGGGGCAGGGGGGGAGCAGTACTTC
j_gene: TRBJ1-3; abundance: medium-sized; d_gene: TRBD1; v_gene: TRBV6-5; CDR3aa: CASSYSGPGQGGNTIYF; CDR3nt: TGTGCCAGCAGTTACTCGGGACCGGGACAGGGAGGAAACACCATATATTTT
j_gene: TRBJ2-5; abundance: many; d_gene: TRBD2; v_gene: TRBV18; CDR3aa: CASSPSGDETQYF; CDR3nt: TGTGCCAGCTCACCAAGCGGGGATGAGACCCAGTACTTC
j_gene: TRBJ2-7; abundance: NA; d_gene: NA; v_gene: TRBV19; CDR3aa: CASSIDITAYYQYF; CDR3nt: TGTGCCAGTAGTATAGATATAACAGCCTACTATCAGTACTTC
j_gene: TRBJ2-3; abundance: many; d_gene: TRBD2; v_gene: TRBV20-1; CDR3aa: CSAGSRTSGDTDTQYF; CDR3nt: TGCAGTGCTGGTTCGAGGACTAGCGGCGACACAGATACGCAGTATTTT
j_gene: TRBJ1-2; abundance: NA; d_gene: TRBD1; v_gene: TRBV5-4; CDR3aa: CASSAQGAQPYGYTF; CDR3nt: TGTGCCAGCAGCGCACAGGGGGCGCAGCCGTATGGCTACACCTTC
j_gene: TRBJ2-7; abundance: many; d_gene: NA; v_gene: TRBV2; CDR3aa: CASSAGGTHSYEQYF; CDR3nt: TGTGCCAGCAGTGCAGGGGGGACACATTCCTACGAGCAGTACTTC
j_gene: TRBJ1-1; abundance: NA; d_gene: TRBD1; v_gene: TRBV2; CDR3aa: CASSTPGQGAERKAFF; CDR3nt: TGTGCCAGCAGTACACCGGGACAGGGGGCGGAACGAAAAGCTTTCTTT
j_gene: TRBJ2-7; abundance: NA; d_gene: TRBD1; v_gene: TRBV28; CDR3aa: CASGPPGTGTSEQYF; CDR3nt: TGTGCCAGCGGCCCACCGGGGACAGGGACTTCCGAGCAGTACTTC
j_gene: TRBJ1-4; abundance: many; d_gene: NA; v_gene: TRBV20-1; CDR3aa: CSARTLNGEKLFF; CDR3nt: TGCAGTGCCAGGACTTTAAATGGGGAAAAACTGTTTTTT
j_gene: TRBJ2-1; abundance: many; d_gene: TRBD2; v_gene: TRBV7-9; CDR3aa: CASSLASGRLNEQFF; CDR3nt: TGTGCCAGCAGCTTAGCTAGCGGGAGGCTCAATGAGCAGTTCTTC
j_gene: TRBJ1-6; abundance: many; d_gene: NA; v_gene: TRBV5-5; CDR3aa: CASTDSAVSYNSPLHF; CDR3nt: TGTGCCAGCACCGATTCTGCAGTTTCCTATAATTCACCCCTCCACTTT
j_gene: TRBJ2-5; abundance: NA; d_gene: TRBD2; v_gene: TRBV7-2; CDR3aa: CASSLEGGSGRARETQHF; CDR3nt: TGTGCCAGCAGCTTAGAGGGGGGCAGCGGGAGGGCCCGGGAGACCCAGCACTTC
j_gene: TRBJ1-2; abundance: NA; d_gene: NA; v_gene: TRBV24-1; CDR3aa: CATSDWRDNYGYTF; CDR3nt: TGTGCCACCAGTGATTGGCGGGATAACTATGGCTACACCTTC
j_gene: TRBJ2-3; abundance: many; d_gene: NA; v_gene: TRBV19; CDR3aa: CASSGDTDTQYF; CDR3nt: TGTGCCAGTAGCGGGGATACAGATACGCAGTATTTT
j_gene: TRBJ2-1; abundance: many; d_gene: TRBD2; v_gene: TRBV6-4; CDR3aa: CASSKTSGRANEQFF; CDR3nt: TGTGCCAGCAGTAAGACTAGCGGGAGGGCCAATGAGCAGTTCTTC
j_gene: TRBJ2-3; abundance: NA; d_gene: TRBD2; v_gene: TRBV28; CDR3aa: CASIPMGGGRTDTQYF; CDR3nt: TGTGCCAGCATCCCAATGGGCGGGGGGCGCACAGATACGCAGTATTTT
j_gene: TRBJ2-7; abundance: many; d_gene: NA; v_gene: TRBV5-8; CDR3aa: CASSLFLGSAREQYF; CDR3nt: TGTGCCAGCAGCTTGTTCCTGGGTAGCGCTAGGGAGCAGTACTTC
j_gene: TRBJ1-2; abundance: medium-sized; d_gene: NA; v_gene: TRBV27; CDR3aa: CASSLSFGQNYGYTF; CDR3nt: TGTGCCAGCAGTTTATCCTTCGGACAGAACTATGGCTACACCTTC
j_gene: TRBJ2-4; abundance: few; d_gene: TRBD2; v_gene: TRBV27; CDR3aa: CASSLEGAGANKNIQYF; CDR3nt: TGTGCCAGCAGTTTAGAGGGAGCGGGGGCAAACAAAAACATTCAGTACTTC
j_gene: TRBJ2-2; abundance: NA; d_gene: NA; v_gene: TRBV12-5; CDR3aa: CASGPRPTGELFF; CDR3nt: TGTGCTAGTGGTCCTCGACCTACCGGGGAGCTGTTTTTT
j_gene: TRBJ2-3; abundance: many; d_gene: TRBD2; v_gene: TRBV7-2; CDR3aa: CASSRRLAGVLDTQYF; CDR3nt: TGTGCCAGCAGCCGTAGACTAGCGGGAGTACTGGATACGCAGTATTTT
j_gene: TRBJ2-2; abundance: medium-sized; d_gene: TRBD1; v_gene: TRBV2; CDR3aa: CASSQSRGRGELFF; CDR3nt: TGTGCCAGCAGCCAATCCAGGGGGCGAGGGGAGCTGTTTTTT
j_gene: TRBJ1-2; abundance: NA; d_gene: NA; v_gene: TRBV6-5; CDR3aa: CASRFASGAVYGYIF; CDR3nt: NA
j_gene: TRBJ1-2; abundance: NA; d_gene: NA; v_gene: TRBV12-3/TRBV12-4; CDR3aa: CASSLEGFDGYTF; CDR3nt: TGTGCCAGCAGTTTGGAGGGGTTCGATGGCTACACCTTC
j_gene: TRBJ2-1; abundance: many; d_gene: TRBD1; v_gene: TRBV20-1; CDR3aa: CSARDGGQGGNEQFF; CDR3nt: TGCAGTGCTAGAGATGGGGGACAGGGGGGCAATGAGCAGTTCTTC
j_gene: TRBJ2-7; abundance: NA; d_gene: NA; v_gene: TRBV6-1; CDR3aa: CASQVGPEGSYEQYF; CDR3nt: TGTGCCAGCCAAGTTGGCCCGGAGGGATCCTACGAGCAGTACTTC
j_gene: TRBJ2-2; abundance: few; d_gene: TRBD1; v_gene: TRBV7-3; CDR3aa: CASSPDRGTGELFF; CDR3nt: TGTGCCAGCAGCCCCGACAGGGGTACCGGGGAGCTGTTTTTT
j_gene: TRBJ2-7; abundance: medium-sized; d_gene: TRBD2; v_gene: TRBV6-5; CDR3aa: CASSYLAGEYEQYF; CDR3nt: TGTGCCAGCAGTTACCTTGCGGGAGAGTACGAGCAGTACTTC
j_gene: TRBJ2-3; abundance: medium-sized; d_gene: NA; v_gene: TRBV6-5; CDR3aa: CASSWGGTQYF; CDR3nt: TGTGCCAGCAGTTGGGGCGGTACGCAGTATTTT
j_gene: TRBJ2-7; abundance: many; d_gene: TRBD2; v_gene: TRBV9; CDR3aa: CASSGTSGVLF; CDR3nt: TGTGCCAGCAGCGGAACTAGCGGGGTCCTCTTC
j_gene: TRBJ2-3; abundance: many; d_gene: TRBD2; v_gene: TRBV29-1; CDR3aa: CSVEAVGGWDTQYF; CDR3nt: TGCAGCGTTGAGGCTGTGGGGGGGTGGGATACGCAGTATTTT
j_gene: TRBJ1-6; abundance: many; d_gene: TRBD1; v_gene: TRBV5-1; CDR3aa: CASSLSGTGVNSPLHF; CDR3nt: TGCGCCAGCAGCTTGTCCGGGACAGGGGTGAATTCACCCCTCCACTTT
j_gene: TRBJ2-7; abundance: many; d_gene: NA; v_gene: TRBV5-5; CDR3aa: CASSLEGRISYEQYF; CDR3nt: TGTGCCAGCAGCTTGGAGGGACGGATCTCCTACGAGCAGTACTTC
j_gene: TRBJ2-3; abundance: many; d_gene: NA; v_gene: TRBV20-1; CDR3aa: CSAPQGLDTQYF; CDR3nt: TGCAGTGCTCCGCAAGGGCTTGATACGCAGTATTTT
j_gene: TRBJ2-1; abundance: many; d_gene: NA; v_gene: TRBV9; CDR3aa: CASSPSGIYYNEQFF; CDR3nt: TGTGCCAGCAGCCCGTCGGGCATCTACTACAATGAGCAGTTCTTC
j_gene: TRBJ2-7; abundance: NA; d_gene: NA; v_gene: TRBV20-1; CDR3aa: CSATAPGADFEQYF; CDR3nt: TGCAGTGCTACAGCCCCCGGGGCCGATTTCGAGCAGTACTTC
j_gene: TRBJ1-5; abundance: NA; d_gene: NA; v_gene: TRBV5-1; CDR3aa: CASSLQGGSNQPQHF; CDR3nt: TGCGCCAGCAGCTTACAGGGTGGAAGCAATCAGCCCCAGCATTTT
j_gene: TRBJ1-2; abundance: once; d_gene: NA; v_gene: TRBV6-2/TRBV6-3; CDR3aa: CASSRHTYYVYTF; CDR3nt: TGTGCCAGCAGTCGACATACATACTATGTCTACACCTTC
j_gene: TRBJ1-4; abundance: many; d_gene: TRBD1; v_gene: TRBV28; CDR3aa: CASSPRTGGQEKLFF; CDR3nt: TGTGCCAGCAGTCCGAGGACAGGGGGACAGGAAAAACTGTTTTTT
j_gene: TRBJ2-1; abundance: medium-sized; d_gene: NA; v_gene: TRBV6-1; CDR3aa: CASRSSSYNEQFF; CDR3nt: TGTGCCAGCAGAAGTAGCTCCTACAATGAGCAGTTCTTC
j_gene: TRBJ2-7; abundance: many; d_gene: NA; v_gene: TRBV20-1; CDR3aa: CSAYLPSYEQYF; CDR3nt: TGCAGTGCCTACCTCCCGTCCTACGAGCAGTACTTC
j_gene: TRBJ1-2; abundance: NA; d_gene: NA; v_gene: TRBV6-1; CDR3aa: CASSTAGRDGYAF; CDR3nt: TGTGCCAGCAGTACGGCGGGGCGAGATGGCTACGCCTTC
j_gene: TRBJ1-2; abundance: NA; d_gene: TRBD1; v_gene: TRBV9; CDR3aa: CASSLSADRGYGYTF; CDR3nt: TGTGCCAGCAGCCTTTCAGCGGACAGGGGTTATGGCTACACCTTC